This T cell receptor beta chain was obtained from a study of T cell responses to AZD1222 COVID-19 vaccine. Across the study: Doses given second, at about 4 or about 12 weeks, were pooled. Notes on the study in general: Scientists sampled the repertoires only once the peak T cell response had passed. Spike regions recognized by vaccine-associated CD4 TCRs spanned the protein, led by 160-218 and 743-854. Clonal diversity may have been underestimated in mostly white British donors.

TCRdb's copy holds only in-frame clones and misses some; the assay was immunoSEQ multiplex PCR. The sample has 110,000 to 150,000 clones; approximately 90% are singletons. The CDR3 totals 16 residues. Germline CDR1 and CDR2: SGHRS and YFSETQ. Trimming stripped 4 bases from V and 1 base from J, with 17 bases between. Points on this clone: Antigen unknown.

The material was peripheral blood, obtained on day 0 of AZD1222 vaccination. V and J are TRBV5-1 and TRBJ1-2; D is perhaps TRBD1 (5 bases). The origin of this receptor is an adult in good health. The CDR3 spells CASSTTGTAVNYGYTF. Written as DNA, the CDR3 is TGCGCCAGCAGCACAACCGGGACGGCCGTTAACTATGGCTACACCTTC.